This T cell receptor (beta chain) was sequenced in a study of control samples from healthy donors and cancer patients. The method was immunoSEQ multiplex PCR; TCRdb's version includes in-frame clones alone and lacks a portion of them. Counted here are around 150,000 clones, about 90% occurring once; the ten biggest clones make up more than 1.5%. V lost 1 base, J lost 7 bases, and 11 bases lay in between. CDR1 is MGHRA and CDR2 is YSYEKL in the germline V gene. The CDR3 totals 14 residues. Input material: blood. The rearrangement joins TRBV4-1 to TRBJ1-5, with D uncertain. The clonotype originates from a man between 18 and 29 years old in good health. For the CDR3, the DNA is TGCGCCAGCAGCCAAGCTATGGGAGGACAGCCCCAGCATTTT. It codes for CASSQAMGGQPQHF.